One and the same sample provided the 12 T cell receptor beta chains below, sequenced in a study of shared clonotypes between healthy human individuals. Repertoires were generated with immunoSEQ multiplex PCR, while TCRdb's copy carries only in-frame clones and drops some. The table records about 820,000 clones, about 91% of them present only once. CD45RO-negative CD8 cells positively selected for CCR7 made up the naive population, which excluded terminally differentiated effector memory CD45RA+ cells. The sample taken for sequencing was naive CD8+ T cells sorted from blood. Receptor source: a man aged 25-40 years in good health.

The chain couples TRBV7-9 to TRBJ2-3; D is possibly TRBD2 (7 bases). The germline CDR1 and CDR2 sequences are SEHNR and FQNEAQ (reference sequence). The CDR3 loop spans 15 amino acids. V was clipped by 5 bases and J by 0 bases, with 12 bases between them. The CDR3 region is CASSPGEGSTDTQYF. The CDR3 DNA reads as TGTGCCAGCAGCCCAGGGGAGGGAAGCACAGATACGCAGTATTTT.

The V gene is TRBV29-1, the J gene TRBJ2-2; 7 bases are shared with TRBD2. CDR1 is SQVTM and CDR2 is ANQGSEA in the germline V gene. Unmatched junction bases numbered 8, after V lost 5 bases and J lost 5 bases. The CDR3 loop spans 14 amino acids. The CDR3 DNA reads TGCAGCGTTTCATTAAGGGGAGGGACCGGGGAGCTGTTTTTT. Its translation is CSVSLRGGTGELFF.

The chain employs TRBV13 and TRBJ2-1; 7 nucleotides match TRBD2. This CDR3 region has 15 residues. Germline V gives CDR1 PRHDT, CDR2 FYEKMQ (reference sequence). V trimming: 0 bases; J trimming: 6 bases; junction bases outside the gene matches: 5. The CDR3 loop is CASSLGSGGPNEQFF. CDR3 nucleotide sequence: TGTGCCAGCAGCTTAGGGTCGGGGGGTCCCAATGAGCAGTTCTTC.

The chain employs TRBV10-3 and TRBJ2-1, with D tentatively TRBD2 (5 bases). This CDR3 has 15 amino acids. The germline V gene has CDR1 ENHRY and CDR2 SYGVKD. V lost 0 bases, J lost 7 bases, and 13 bases lay in between. The CDR3 protein is CAISESTILRNEQFF. In DNA, the CDR3 is TGTGCCATCAGTGAGTCGACTATCCTTAGGAATGAGCAGTTCTTC.

The gene calls are TRBV2 and TRBJ2-1; D is tentatively TRBD1 or TRBD2 (5 bases each). Germline CDR1 is SNHLY and CDR2 is FYNNEI. The CDR3 contains 16 residues. The V end was cut by 8 bases, the J end by 0 bases, with 17 bases between. The CDR3 nucleotides read TGTGCCAGCGCCTCTTCCGGGACGGCCTCCTACAATGAGCAGTTCTTC. It encodes CASASSGTASYNEQFF.

The chain is built from TRBV6-5 and TRBJ1-1; TRBD1 matches at 7 bases. This CDR3 contains 15 residues. The V gene's germline CDR1 is MNHEY and CDR2 SVGAGI. The V segment lost 4 bases and the J segment 8 bases; nucleotides outside the gene matches: 13. The CDR3 loop reads CASSSEEGQILEAFF. The CDR3 DNA follows: TGTGCCAGCAGTTCCGAAGAGGGACAGATACTGGAAGCTTTCTTT.

The chain joins TRBV10-3 to TRBJ1-1; D uncertain. In germline, CDR1 is ENHRY, CDR2 SYGVKD. CDR3 length equals 14 residues. Between the trimmed V and J ends, which lost 0 bases and 5 bases, there was a span of 10 bases. The CDR3 loop reads CAISESPWPTEAFF. In DNA form, the CDR3 reads TGTGCCATCAGTGAGTCCCCGTGGCCTACTGAAGCTTTCTTT.

V gene TRBV6-1 combines with J gene TRBJ2-6; 12 positions agree with TRBD2. CDR1 MNHNS and CDR2 SASEGT come from the germline V gene. The V segment lost 0 bases and the J segment 0 bases; nucleotides outside the gene matches: 6. The CDR3 has 20 amino acids. The CDR3 DNA follows: TGTGCCAGCAGTGAAGCGCCGCCACTAGCGGGAGGCTCTGGGGCCAACGTCCTGACTTTC. Encoded protein: CASSEAPPLAGGSGANVLTF.

The chain couples TRBV19 to TRBJ2-7, with D tentatively TRBD1 (6 bases). The V and J ends lost 10 bases and 2 bases respectively, with 15 bases between them. Germline V gives CDR1 LNHDA, CDR2 SQIVND (reference sequence). CDR3 length: 13 residues. CDR3: CATKLTGTYEQYF. Here the CDR3 DNA reads TGTGCCACCAAATTGACAGGCACCTACGAGCAGTACTTC.

This clone showed up just once. V usage is TRBV5-5 and J usage is TRBJ2-5; D might be TRBD2 (6 bases). The CDR3 is 15 residues long. Germline CDR1 SGHKS, CDR2 YYEKEE (reference sequence). Trimming removed 5 bases at V and 5 bases at J, with 19 bases between. The CDR3 DNA is TGTGCCAGCAGGAAGGACTTCGACGGAGGGGAGACCCAGTACTTC. Translated, it gives CASRKDFDGGETQYF.

The rearrangement uses TRBV9 and TRBJ2-1; 7 nucleotides agree with TRBD2. CDR1 and CDR2 from the germline V gene are SGDLS and YYNGEE. Losses at the gene ends were 2 bases for V and 5 bases for J; bases not matched to a gene: 4. The CDR3 has 14 amino acids. DNA for the CDR3: TGTGCCAGCAGCGTGGCGGGAGCTAACAATGAGCAGTTCTTC. Protein: CASSVAGANNEQFF.

The chain combines TRBV7-8 with TRBJ2-1, with D tentatively TRBD1 or TRBD2 (5 bases each). The CDR3 sequence is 13 residues long. Trimming pared 3 bases from V and 8 bases from J, leaving 11 bases between. Germline-derived CDR1 and CDR2 are SGHVS and FQNEAQ. The CDR3 loop reads CASSFWDVDEQFF. CDR3 DNA sequence: TGTGCCAGCAGCTTCTGGGACGTCGATGAGCAGTTCTTC.